Detailed here is one T cell receptor beta chain. The data are from a study of blood T cell repertoires in COVID-19. Participant-given clinical history determined each cohort assignment. The J segment lost 3 bases and the V segment lost 3 bases, leaving 3 bases of the junction unmatched. The CDR3 sequence is 15 residues long. Germline-derived CDR1 and CDR2 are SGHTA and FQGNSA. Per the original methods: Reference gene primer amplification gave estimated nucleated cell counts. The method was immunoSEQ multiplex PCR; TCRdb's version includes in-frame clones alone and lacks a portion of them. D and trimming come from the DNA, and the V and J calls and clone size come from that table. The sample consists of around 250,000 clones, about 87% of them appearing once.

J is TRBJ1-5 and V is TRBV7-2; 9 nucleotides align to TRBD1. This TCR was sampled from a woman aged 50 to 60 who had recovered from COVID-19. The specimen sequenced was PBMCs or T cells enriched from blood (not recorded which). Here the CDR3 reads CASSFGTGYNQPQHF. CDR3 coding DNA: TGTGCCAGCAGCTTCGGGACAGGGTACAATCAGCCCCAGCATTTT.